The source of this T cell receptor beta chain is a study of blood T cells in healthy people across ages. This clonotype occurred a few times. The V and J ends lost 3 bases and 8 bases respectively, with 8 bases between them. This CDR3 comprises 11 residues. Germline CDR1 and CDR2: SGHDT and YYEEEE. Combining a sample-barcoded 5' primer with a J-beta primer mix, a second PCR ran for about 7 to 12 cycles. TCRdb ran MiXCR on the 5' RACE reads and lists one entry per CDR3 protein. Of about 750,000 distinct CDR3 sequences listed, 53% were seen once; the top ten hold roughly 37%. The chain links TRBV5-6 to TRBJ1-2; D might be TRBD1 (5 bases). The TCR originated in a man at least 80 years old in good health. The sample was blood. CDR3 amino acids: CASSSGRGYTF. The CDR3 DNA is TGTGCCAGCAGCTCAGGGCGAGGCTACACCTTC.